This TCR beta chain appears in the sequencing data of a study of shared clonotypes between healthy human individuals. Some clones are missing from TCRdb's copy, which holds only in-frame ones; the method was immunoSEQ multiplex PCR. The sample holds roughly 2,000,000 clones; 93% are singletons and the top ten take over 1.5%. Naive-designated CD8 cells lacked CD45RO, were positively enriched for CCR7, and omitted terminally differentiated effector memory CD45RA+ cells. Healthy adults negative for HIV, lacking recent acute infections or vaccinations, served as donors. Details on this clone: Its antigen is still unknown.

CDR3 size: 11 residues. V lost 6 bases and J lost 9, with 12 bases in between. CDR1 SGHNT and CDR2 YYREEE come from the germline V gene (reference sequence). Study-level results: Naive CD4 clonotypes overlapped across a handful of donors at 4.5% to 5.5%.

The chain is built from TRBV5-4 and TRBJ1-2, with no clear D. The clonotype comes from a man aged 18 to 35 in good health. Some clones in this sample may be carry-over from other donors' samples. The sample comprised naive CD8+ T cells from PBMCs. CDR3 in DNA: TGTGCCAGCACCCTAACCGGGAGCTACACCTTC. Amino acids: CASTLTGSYTF.